The rows below give T cell receptor beta chains drawn from one sample of a study of blood T cells in healthy people across ages. TCRdb analysed the 5' RACE reads with MiXCR anew, one entry per CDR3 protein. The repertoire has approximately 850,000 distinct CDR3 sequences, 40% to 50% of them found once; the top ten carry about a fifth. The source material was blood. These receptors all stem from a man aged 60-69 years in good health. The CDR3 runs from the conserved cysteine through the conserved F or W. D genes are given only for firm matches. Clone size is not always given. Where it is, it says once, few, many or a class for expanded clones.

v_call	clone_size	j_call	d_call	cdr3_aa	cdr3_nt
TRBV20-1	.	TRBJ2-5	TRBD1	CSARDEGTGQETQYF	TGCAGTGCTAGAGATGAGGGGACAGGGCAAGAGACCCAGTACTTC
TRBV7-6	.	TRBJ2-7	.	CASSPRRQTYEQYF	TGTGCCAGCAGCCCTCGGAGGCAGACCTACGAGCAGTACTTC
TRBV12-3/TRBV12-4	.	TRBJ1-1	TRBD1	CASSSRTGMGTEAFF	TGTGCCAGCAGTTCACGGACAGGAATGGGCACTGAAGCTTTCTTT
TRBV29-1	many	TRBJ2-7	.	CSVVRLDEQYF	TGCAGCGTTGTGCGGCTAGACGAGCAGTACTTC
TRBV20-1	few	TRBJ2-7	.	CSARYQTYEQYF	TGCAGTGCTAGGTATCAAACCTACGAGCAGTACTTC
TRBV25-1	few	TRBJ1-1	.	CASSEFDGTEAFF	TGTGCCAGCAGTGAGTTCGACGGCACTGAAGCTTTCTTT
TRBV4-3	once	TRBJ1-2	.	CASSQDLGTLVSGYTF	TGCGCCAGCAGCCAAGATTTAGGGACACTGGTATCTGGCTACACCTTC
TRBV6-2/TRBV6-3	.	TRBJ2-7	.	CASTPGLNSYEQYF	TGTGCCAGCACCCCTGGGTTAAACTCCTACGAGCAGTACTTC
TRBV4-3	.	TRBJ2-3	TRBD1	CASSGTGSSDTQYF	TGCGCCAGCTCCGGGACAGGTTCATCAGATACGCAGTATTTT
TRBV10-3	.	TRBJ2-7	.	CAISTDNSYEQYF	TGTGCCATCAGTACCGACAACTCCTACGAGCAGTACTTC
TRBV11-2	few	TRBJ2-3	.	CASSLDLGFGDTQYF	TGTGCCAGCAGCTTAGATCTGGGTTTCGGAGATACGCAGTATTTT
TRBV3-1	few	TRBJ2-3	.	CASSPSGIPTDTQYF	TGTGCCAGCAGCCCTTCAGGGATTCCCACAGATACGCAGTATTTT
TRBV12-3/TRBV12-4	.	TRBJ2-7	.	CASSQQPYEQYF	TGTGCCAGCAGTCAACAGCCTTACGAGCAGTACTTC
TRBV20-1	.	TRBJ2-3	TRBD2	CSAPPTGREASTDTQYF	TGCAGTGCTCCCCCGACGGGGCGGGAGGCTAGCACAGATACGCAGTATTTT
TRBV5-5	once	TRBJ2-5	.	CASSYGDVGETQYF	TGTGCCAGCAGCTACGGGGACGTGGGGGAGACCCAGTACTTC
TRBV12-3/TRBV12-4	.	TRBJ2-3	.	CASSLSRVGTDTQYF	TGTGCCAGCAGTTTAAGCAGAGTGGGCACAGATACGCAGTATTTT
TRBV6-1	.	TRBJ1-2	.	CASSVRTVRYGYTF	TGTGCCAGCAGCGTCAGGACTGTTCGATATGGCTACACCTTC
TRBV20-1	.	TRBJ1-2	TRBD1	CSARDQTGRDGSGYTF	TGCAGTGCTAGAGACCAGACAGGGAGAGACGGGAGCGGCTACACCTTC
TRBV7-9	.	TRBJ2-1	TRBD2	CASLTSGGYNEQFF	TGTGCCAGTCTGACTAGCGGGGGATACAATGAGCAGTTCTTC
TRBV20-1	.	TRBJ2-7	.	CSATPGPAYEQYF	TGCAGTGCCACGCCGGGACCTGCCTACGAGCAGTACTTC
TRBV2	few	TRBJ1-5	.	CASSVSRGGNQPQHF	TGTGCCAGCAGTGTGTCCAGGGGAGGTAATCAGCCCCAGCATTTT
TRBV20-1	.	TRBJ2-3	TRBD2	CGARDDFSGGASDTQYF	TGCGGTGCTAGAGATGATTTTAGCGGGGGGGCCTCAGATACGCAGTATTTT
TRBV20-1	few	TRBJ2-3	TRBD2	CSAERTSGRTDTQYF	TGCAGTGCGGAACGGACTAGCGGACGCACAGATACGCAGTATTTT
TRBV6-5	.	TRBJ1-2	TRBD1	CASSSRRTGDPNYGYTF	TGTGCCAGCAGTTCGCGCCGAACAGGGGATCCTAACTATGGCTACACCTTC
TRBV5-1	once	TRBJ2-7	.	CASSLTGVIYEQDF	TGCGCCAGCAGCTTGACGGGAGTAATCTACGAGCAGGACTTC
TRBV7-8	.	TRBJ1-2	.	CASSLSPGPNYGYTF	TGTGCCAGCAGCTTATCGCCGGGGCCGAACTATGGCTACACCTTC
TRBV4-3	few	TRBJ2-7	TRBD2	CASRQPPGLAADEQYF	TGCGCCAGCAGGCAACCTCCGGGACTAGCGGCGGACGAGCAGTACTTC
TRBV6-5	.	TRBJ2-1	TRBD1	CASSPDRGDEQFF	TGTGCCAGCAGTCCCGACAGGGGTGATGAGCAGTTCTTC
TRBV5-1	.	TRBJ2-1	TRBD2	CASSLDAGGLSEQFF	TGCGCCAGCAGCTTGGATGCGGGGGGTCTATCGGAGCAGTTCTTC
TRBV12-3/TRBV12-4	.	TRBJ2-7	.	CASRPPGTLAEQYF	TGTGCCAGCAGGCCCCCCGGGACCTTGGCCGAGCAGTACTTC
TRBV12-3/TRBV12-4	.	TRBJ1-4	TRBD1	CASSPGTGNGKLFF	TGTGCCAGCAGTCCCGGGACAGGGAATGGAAAACTGTTTTTT
TRBV4-1	few	TRBJ2-4	.	CASSQEGGMHIQYF	TGCGCCAGCAGCCAAGAAGGGGGTATGCACATTCAGTACTTC
TRBV24-1	few	TRBJ2-5	.	CATSDSFRDTQETQYF	TGTGCCACCAGTGATTCTTTCCGGGACACACAAGAGACCCAGTACTTC
TRBV7-2	.	TRBJ2-7	TRBD2	CASSLLAGGLNEQYF	TGTGCCAGCAGCTTACTAGCGGGGGGCCTCAATGAGCAGTACTTC
TRBV12-3/TRBV12-4	few	TRBJ1-2	TRBD1	CASSFPRYRDRRPNYGYTF	TGTGCCAGCAGTTTCCCTCGATACCGGGACAGGAGACCTAACTATGGCTACACCTTC
TRBV28	.	TRBJ2-5	.	CASSSPPGETQYF	TGTGCCAGCAGTTCCCCCCCCGGGGAGACCCAGTACTTC
TRBV4-3	.	TRBJ1-2	.	CASSQQAPGYGYTF	TGCGCCAGCAGCCAACAGGCCCCGGGCTATGGCTACACCTTC
TRBV7-2	.	TRBJ2-5	TRBD2	CASSTTGTSGGETQYF	TGTGCCAGCAGCACAACCGGGACTAGCGGGGGGGAGACCCAGTACTTC
TRBV7-8	.	TRBJ2-5	.	CASKFSQETQYF	TGTGCCAGCAAATTCAGCCAAGAGACCCAGTACTTC
TRBV19	.	TRBJ2-3	.	CVSSPWGGGADTQYF	TGTGTCAGTAGCCCCTGGGGAGGGGGCGCAGATACGCAGTATTTT
TRBV29-1	few	TRBJ1-3	.	CSVRDTFSGNTIYF	TGCAGCGTACGCGACACCTTCTCTGGAAACACCATATATTTT
TRBV30	.	TRBJ1-4	.	CAWSVRGVLEKLFF	TGTGCCTGGAGTGTACGGGGGGTTTTGGAAAAACTGTTTTTT
TRBV7-2	few	TRBJ2-3	.	CASSFRQGSTDTQYF	TGTGCCAGCAGCTTTAGACAAGGCAGCACAGATACGCAGTATTTT
TRBV7-9	.	TRBJ1-2	TRBD1	CASRPGQGPGDYGYTF	TGTGCCAGCAGACCGGGACAGGGACCAGGGGACTATGGCTACACCTTC
TRBV4-1	.	TRBJ2-1	TRBD2	CASSQASGVIYNEQFF	TGCGCCAGCAGCCAAGCTAGCGGGGTGATCTACAATGAGCAGTTCTTC
TRBV3-1	few	TRBJ1-2	.	CASSQTREGYTF	TGTGCCAGCAGCCAAACCCGGGAGGGCTACACCTTC
TRBV29-1	.	TRBJ2-7	TRBD1	CSVEIGYRGEQYF	TGCAGCGTTGAAATTGGTTACAGGGGCGAGCAGTACTTC
TRBV4-3	.	TRBJ2-3	TRBD2	CASSQDRLAASTDTQYF	TGCGCCAGCAGCCAGGATAGACTAGCAGCTAGCACAGATACGCAGTATTTT
TRBV11-3	.	TRBJ2-3	TRBD2	CASSLGTSGRRGDTQYF	TGTGCCAGCAGCTTAGGGACTAGCGGGCGACGGGGCGATACGCAGTATTTT
TRBV4-2	.	TRBJ2-1	.	CASSQGFNEQFF	TGTGCCAGCAGCCAAGGTTTCAATGAGCAGTTCTTC
TRBV20-1	.	TRBJ1-2	TRBD1	CSASPGTGGFGYTF	TGCAGTGCTAGTCCCGGGACAGGGGGCTTTGGCTACACCTTC
TRBV7-2	.	TRBJ2-7	TRBD2	CASSLVGWLAGGRDEQYF	TGTGCCAGCAGCTTAGTCGGGTGGCTAGCGGGGGGGCGGGACGAGCAGTACTTC
TRBV2	few	TRBJ2-1	.	CASSEEFNEQFF	TGTGCCAGCAGTGAGGAGTTCAATGAGCAGTTCTTC
TRBV6-5	few	TRBJ2-7	TRBD1	CASSYSIQGVDEQYF	TGTGCCAGCAGTTACTCGATACAGGGGGTTGACGAGCAGTACTTC
TRBV7-8	few	TRBJ2-1	TRBD2	CASSARREYNEQFF	TGTGCCAGCAGCGCCCGGCGGGAGTACAATGAGCAGTTCTTC
TRBV27	.	TRBJ2-7	.	CASSPTAQGRPQYF	TGTGCCAGCAGTCCCACGGCCCAAGGCCGTCCTCAGTACTTC
TRBV2	.	TRBJ1-2	.	CASREDSHYGYTF	TGTGCCAGCAGGGAGGACAGCCACTATGGCTACACCTTC
TRBV13	.	TRBJ2-6	TRBD1	CASSLTRLGQGPGANVLTF	TGTGCCAGCAGCTTAACACGTCTAGGACAGGGGCCTGGGGCCAACGTCCTGACTTTC
TRBV28	few	TRBJ1-5	.	CASSLSPRQFGNSNQPQHF	TGTGCCAGCAGTCTTTCTCCACGACAGTTTGGTAATAGCAATCAGCCCCAGCATTTT
TRBV20-1	.	TRBJ2-7	TRBD2	CSARAASGKINEQYF	TGCAGTGCTAGGGCGGCGAGCGGGAAGATCAATGAGCAGTACTTC